Presented here are 2 T cell receptor beta chains from one specimen sequenced in a study of OX40 agonist ivuxolimab in advanced cancers. Measured with immunoSEQ multiplex PCR; TCRdb has only the in-frame clones, and not every one. The repertoire holds roughly 20,000 clones, with about 80% as singletons. This material consisted of CD4+ or CD8+ T cells sorted from blood, taken in a trial of the OX40 agonist ivuxolimab. These receptors all stem from an adult with an advanced solid tumor such as melanoma, head and neck, liver or kidney cancer.

This clone was picked up one time. The J gene is TRBJ1-1, the V gene TRBV29-1, with 8 positions matching TRBD1. V shed 7 bases and J 10 bases; nucleotides not matched to a gene: 11. CDR1 and CDR2 (germline): SQVTM, ANQGSEA. The CDR3 is 12 amino acids. The CDR3 DNA reads TGCAGCGCGCCGGGACAGGCCGGAGGAGCTTTCTTT. Protein product: CSAPGQAGGAFF.

This chain links TRBV28 with TRBJ1-2; 7 bases agree with TRBD1. Germline trimming cut 5 bases from V and 4 bases from J; bases unmatched to any gene: 10. Germline V gene sequence: CDR1 MDHEN, CDR2 SYDVKM. The CDR3 totals 15 residues. The CDR3: CASSLGGGQTYGYTF. For the CDR3, the DNA is TGTGCCAGCAGTCTAGGGGGGGGACAGACCTATGGCTACACCTTC.